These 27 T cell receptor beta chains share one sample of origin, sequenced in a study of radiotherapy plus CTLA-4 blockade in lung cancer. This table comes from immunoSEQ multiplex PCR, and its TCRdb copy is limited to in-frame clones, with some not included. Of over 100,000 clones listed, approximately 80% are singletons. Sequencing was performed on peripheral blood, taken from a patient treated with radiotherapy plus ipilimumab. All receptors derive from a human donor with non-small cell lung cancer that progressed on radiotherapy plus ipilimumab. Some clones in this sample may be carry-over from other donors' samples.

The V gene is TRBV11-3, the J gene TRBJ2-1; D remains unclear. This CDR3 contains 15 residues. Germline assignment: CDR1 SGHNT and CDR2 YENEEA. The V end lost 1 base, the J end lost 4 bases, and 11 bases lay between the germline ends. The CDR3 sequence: CASSLVAASYNEQFF. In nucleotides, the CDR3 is TGTGCCAGCAGCTTAGTCGCCGCTAGTTACAATGAGCAGTTCTTC.

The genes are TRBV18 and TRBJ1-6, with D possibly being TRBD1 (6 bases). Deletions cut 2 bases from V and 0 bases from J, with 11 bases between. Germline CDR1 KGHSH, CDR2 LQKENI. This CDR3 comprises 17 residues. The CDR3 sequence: CASSPLGGGSYNSPLHF. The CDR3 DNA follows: TGTGCCAGCTCACCATTAGGAGGGGGCTCCTATAATTCACCCCTCCACTTT.

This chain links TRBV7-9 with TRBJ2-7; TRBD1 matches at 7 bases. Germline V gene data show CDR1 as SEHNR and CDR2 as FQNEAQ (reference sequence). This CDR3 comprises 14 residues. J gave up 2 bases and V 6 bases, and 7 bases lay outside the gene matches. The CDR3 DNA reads TGTGCCAGCAGTAAGGGACAGTACGCCTACGAGCAGTACTTC. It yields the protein CASSKGQYAYEQYF.

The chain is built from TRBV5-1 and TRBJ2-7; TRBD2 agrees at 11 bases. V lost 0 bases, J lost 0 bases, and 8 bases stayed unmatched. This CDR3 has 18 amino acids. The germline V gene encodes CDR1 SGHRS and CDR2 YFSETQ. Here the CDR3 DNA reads TGCGCCAGCAGCTTGGGACTAGCGGGGACTACAAGCTCCTACGAGCAGTACTTC. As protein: CASSLGLAGTTSSYEQYF.

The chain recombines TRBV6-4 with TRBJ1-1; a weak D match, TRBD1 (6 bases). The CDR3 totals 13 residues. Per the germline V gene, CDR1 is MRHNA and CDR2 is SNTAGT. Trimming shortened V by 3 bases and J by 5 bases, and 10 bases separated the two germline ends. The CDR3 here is CASSEGAGTEAFF. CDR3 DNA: TGTGCCAGCAGTGAGGGGGCGGGGACTGAAGCTTTCTTT.

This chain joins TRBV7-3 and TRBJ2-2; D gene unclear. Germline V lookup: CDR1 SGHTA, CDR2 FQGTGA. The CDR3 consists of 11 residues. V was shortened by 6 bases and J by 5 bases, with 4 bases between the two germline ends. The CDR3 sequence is CASRSTGELFF. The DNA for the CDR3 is TGTGCCAGCAGGTCAACCGGGGAGCTGTTTTTT.

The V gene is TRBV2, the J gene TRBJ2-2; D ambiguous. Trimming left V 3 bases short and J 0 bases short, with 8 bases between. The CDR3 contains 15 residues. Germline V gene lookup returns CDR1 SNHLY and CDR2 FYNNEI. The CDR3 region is CASSDWAANTGELFF. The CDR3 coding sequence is TGTGCCAGCAGTGACTGGGCCGCGAACACCGGGGAGCTGTTTTTT.

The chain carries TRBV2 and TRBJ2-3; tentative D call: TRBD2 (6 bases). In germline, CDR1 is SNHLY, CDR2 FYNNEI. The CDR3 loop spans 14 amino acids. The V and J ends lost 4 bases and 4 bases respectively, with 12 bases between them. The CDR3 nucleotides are TGTGCCAGCAGTGTCTTGGGGGGATCAGATACGCAGTATTTT. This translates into CASSVLGGSDTQYF. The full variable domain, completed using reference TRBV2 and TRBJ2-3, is EPEVTQTPSHQVTQMGQEVILRCVPISNHLYFYWYRQILGQKVEFLVSFYNNEISEKSEIFDDQFSVERPDGSNFTLKIRSTKLEDSAMYFCASSVLGGSDTQYFGPGTRLTVL.

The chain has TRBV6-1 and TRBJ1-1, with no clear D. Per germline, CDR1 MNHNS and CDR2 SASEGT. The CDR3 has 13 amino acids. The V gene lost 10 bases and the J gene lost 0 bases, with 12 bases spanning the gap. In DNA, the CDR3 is TGTGCCACCCAGCCTACGTTGAACACTGAAGCTTTCTTT. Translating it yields CATQPTLNTEAFF.

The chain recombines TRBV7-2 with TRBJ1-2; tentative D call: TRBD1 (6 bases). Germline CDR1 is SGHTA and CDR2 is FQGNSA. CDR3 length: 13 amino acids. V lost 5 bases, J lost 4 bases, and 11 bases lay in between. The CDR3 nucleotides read TGTGCCAGCAGCGCCGGGACAACCTATGGCTACACCTTC. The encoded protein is CASSAGTTYGYTF.

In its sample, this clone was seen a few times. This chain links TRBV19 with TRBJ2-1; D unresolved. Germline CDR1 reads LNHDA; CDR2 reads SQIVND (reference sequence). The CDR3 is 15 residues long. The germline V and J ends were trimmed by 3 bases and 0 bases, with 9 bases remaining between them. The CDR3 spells CASSIDRSSYNEQFF. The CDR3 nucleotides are TGTGCCAGTAGTATCGATCGTTCCTCCTACAATGAGCAGTTCTTC.

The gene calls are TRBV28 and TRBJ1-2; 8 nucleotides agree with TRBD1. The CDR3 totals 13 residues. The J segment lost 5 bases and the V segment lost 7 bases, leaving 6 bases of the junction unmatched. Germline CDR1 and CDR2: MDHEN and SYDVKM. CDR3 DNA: TGTGCCAGCATCGGCAGGGGGCAATATGGCTACACCTTC. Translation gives CASIGRGQYGYTF.

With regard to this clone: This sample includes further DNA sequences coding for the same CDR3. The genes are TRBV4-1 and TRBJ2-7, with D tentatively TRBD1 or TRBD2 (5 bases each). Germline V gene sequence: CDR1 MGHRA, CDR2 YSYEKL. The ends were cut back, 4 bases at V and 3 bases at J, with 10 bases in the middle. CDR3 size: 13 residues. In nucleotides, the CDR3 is TGCGCCAGCAGCCGCCAGGGAGACTACGAGCAGTACTTC. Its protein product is CASSRQGDYEQYF.

CDR3 in DNA: TGTGCCAGCTCACCCCTCAGTAGGGGGCGACCCTACGAGCAGTACTTC. Translated: CASSPLSRGRPYEQYF. V and J are TRBV18 and TRBJ2-7; TRBD1 matches 7 bases. This CDR3 region has 16 residues. Germline assignment: CDR1 KGHSH and CDR2 LQKENI. J lost 2 bases, V lost 3 bases, and 10 bases had no gene match.

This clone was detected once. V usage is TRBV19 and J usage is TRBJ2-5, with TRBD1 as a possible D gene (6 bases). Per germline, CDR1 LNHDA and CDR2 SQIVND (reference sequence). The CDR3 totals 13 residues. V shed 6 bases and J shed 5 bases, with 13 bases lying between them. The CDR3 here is CASSRRGRETQYF. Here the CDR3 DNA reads TGTGCCAGTAGCCGCAGGGGTCGGGAGACCCAGTACTTC.

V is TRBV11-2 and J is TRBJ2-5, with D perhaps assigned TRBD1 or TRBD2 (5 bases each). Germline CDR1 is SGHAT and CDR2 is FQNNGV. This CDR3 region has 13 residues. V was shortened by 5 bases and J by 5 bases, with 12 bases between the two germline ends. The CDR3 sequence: CASSLGTSETQYF. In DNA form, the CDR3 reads TGTGCCAGCAGCCTTGGGACCAGCGAGACCCAGTACTTC.

The CDR3: CASIDRVFNEQFF. In DNA, the CDR3 is TGTGCCAGCATTGACAGGGTTTTTAATGAGCAGTTCTTC. The gene calls are TRBV11-2 and TRBJ2-1, with 7 bases identical to TRBD1. The length of the CDR3 is 13 residues. The V and J ends lost 7 bases and 7 bases, in that order; junction bases with no gene match: 7. Germline CDR1 reads SGHAT; CDR2 reads FQNNGV.

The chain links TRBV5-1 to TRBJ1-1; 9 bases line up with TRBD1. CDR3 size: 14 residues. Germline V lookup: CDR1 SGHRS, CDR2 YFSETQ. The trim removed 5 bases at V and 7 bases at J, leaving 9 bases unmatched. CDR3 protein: CASRETTGGIEAFF. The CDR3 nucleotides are TGCGCCAGCAGAGAGACGACAGGGGGTATTGAAGCTTTCTTT. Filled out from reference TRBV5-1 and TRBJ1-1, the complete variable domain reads KAGVTQTPRYLIKTRGQQVTLSCSPISGHRSVSWYQQTPGQGLQFLFEYFSETQRNKGNFPGRFSGRQFSNSRSEMNVSTLELGDSALYLCASRETTGGIEAFFGQGTRLTVV.

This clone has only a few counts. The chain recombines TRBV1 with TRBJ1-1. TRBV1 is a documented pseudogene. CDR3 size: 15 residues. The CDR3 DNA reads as TGCACCAGCAGCCCACTAATATTCGGGTCCACTGAAGCTTTCTTT. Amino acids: CTSSPLIFGSTEAFF.

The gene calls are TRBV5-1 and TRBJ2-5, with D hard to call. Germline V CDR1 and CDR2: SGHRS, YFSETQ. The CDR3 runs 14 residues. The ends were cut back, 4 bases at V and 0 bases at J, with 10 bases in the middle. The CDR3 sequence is CASSGRAYQETQYF. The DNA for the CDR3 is TGCGCCAGCAGCGGCCGGGCCTACCAAGAGACCCAGTACTTC.

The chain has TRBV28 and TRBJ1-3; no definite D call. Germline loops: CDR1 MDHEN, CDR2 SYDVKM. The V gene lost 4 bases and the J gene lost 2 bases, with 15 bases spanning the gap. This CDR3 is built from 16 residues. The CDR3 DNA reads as TGTGCCAGCAGTTCTGTTAATGGAGGTACTGGAAACACCATATATTTT. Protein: CASSSVNGGTGNTIYF.

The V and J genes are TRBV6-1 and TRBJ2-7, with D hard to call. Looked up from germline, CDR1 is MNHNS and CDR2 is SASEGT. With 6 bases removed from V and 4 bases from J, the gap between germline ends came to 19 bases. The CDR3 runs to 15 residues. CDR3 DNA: TGTGCCAGCAGGAGATATCCCCCCTCGGAATACGAGCAGTACTTC. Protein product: CASRRYPPSEYEQYF.

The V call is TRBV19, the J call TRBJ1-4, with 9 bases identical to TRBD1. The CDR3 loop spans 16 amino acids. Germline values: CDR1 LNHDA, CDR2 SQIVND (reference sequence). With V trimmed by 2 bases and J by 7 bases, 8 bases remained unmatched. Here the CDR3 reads CASSIRQGDRSEKLFF. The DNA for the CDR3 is TGTGCCAGTAGTATAAGACAGGGGGATCGGAGTGAAAAACTGTTTTTT.

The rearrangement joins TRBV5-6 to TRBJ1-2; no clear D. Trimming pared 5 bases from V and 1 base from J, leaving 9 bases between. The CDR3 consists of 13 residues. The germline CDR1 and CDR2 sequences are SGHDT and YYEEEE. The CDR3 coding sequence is TGTGCCAGCAGTCGTCAGGTTAACTATGGCTACACCTTC. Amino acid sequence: CASSRQVNYGYTF.

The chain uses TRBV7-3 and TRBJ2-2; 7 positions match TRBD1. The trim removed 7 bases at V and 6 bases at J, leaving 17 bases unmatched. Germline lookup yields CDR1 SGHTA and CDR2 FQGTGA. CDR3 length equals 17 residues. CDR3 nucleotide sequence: TGTGCCAGCACCCCTATAGACAGGGTTGAACGATCCGGGGAGCTGTTTTTT. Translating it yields CASTPIDRVERSGELFF.

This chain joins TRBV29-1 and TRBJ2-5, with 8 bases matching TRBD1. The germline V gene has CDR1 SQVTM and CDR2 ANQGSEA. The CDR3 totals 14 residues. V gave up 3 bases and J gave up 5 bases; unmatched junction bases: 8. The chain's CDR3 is CSVDGPRGRETQYF. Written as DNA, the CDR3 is TGCAGCGTTGATGGCCCCAGGGGGCGTGAGACCCAGTACTTC.

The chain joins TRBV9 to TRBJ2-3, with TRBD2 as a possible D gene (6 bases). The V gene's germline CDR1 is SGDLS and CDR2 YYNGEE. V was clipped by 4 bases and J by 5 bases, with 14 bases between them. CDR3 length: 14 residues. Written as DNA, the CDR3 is TGTGCCAGCAGCAGCCGGGACTTAAAAGATACGCAGTATTTT. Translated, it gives CASSSRDLKDTQYF.